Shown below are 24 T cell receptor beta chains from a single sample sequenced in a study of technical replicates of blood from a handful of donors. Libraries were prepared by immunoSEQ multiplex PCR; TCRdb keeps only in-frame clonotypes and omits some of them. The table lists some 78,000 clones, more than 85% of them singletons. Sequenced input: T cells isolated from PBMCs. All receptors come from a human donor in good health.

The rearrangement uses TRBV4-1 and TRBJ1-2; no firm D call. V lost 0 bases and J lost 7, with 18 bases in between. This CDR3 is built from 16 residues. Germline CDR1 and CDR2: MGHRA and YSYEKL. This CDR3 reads CASSQDRTTPWLGYTF. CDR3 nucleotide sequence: TGCGCCAGCAGCCAAGACCGAACAACACCATGGCTTGGCTACACCTTC.

The CDR3 region has the DNA TGTGCCAGCAGCTTAGGCGGTGCAGGGCCCTACGAGCAGTACTTC. This translates into CASSLGGAGPYEQYF. This chain connects TRBV11-2 to TRBJ2-7, with D perhaps TRBD1 (5 bases). V gave up 1 base and J gave up 2 bases, with 12 bases separating them. The CDR3 is 15 residues long. From germline, CDR1 is SGHAT and CDR2 FQNNGV.

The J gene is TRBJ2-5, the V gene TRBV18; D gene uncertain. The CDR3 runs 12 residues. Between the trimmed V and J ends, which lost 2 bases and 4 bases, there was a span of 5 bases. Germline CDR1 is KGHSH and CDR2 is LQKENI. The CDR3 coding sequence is TGTGCCAGCTCACCAATTATAGAGACCCAGTACTTC. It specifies CASSPIIETQYF.

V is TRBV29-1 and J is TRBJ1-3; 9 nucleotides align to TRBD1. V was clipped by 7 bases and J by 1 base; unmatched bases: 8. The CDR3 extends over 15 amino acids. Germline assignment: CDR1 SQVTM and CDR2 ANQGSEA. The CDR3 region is CSAWTGADSGNTIYF. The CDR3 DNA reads TGCAGCGCCTGGACAGGGGCTGATTCTGGAAACACCATATATTTT.

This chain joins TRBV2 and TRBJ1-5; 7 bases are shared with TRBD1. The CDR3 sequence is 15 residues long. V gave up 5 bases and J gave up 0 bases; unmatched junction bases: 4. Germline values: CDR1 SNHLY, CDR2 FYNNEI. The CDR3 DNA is TGTGCCAGCAGTAGGGACAGCGATAGCAATCAGCCCCAGCATTTT. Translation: CASSRDSDSNQPQHF. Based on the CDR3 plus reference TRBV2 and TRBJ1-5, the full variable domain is EPEVTQTPSHQVTQMGQEVILRCVPISNHLYFYWYRQILGQKVEFLVSFYNNEISEKSEIFDDQFSVERPDGSNFTLKIRSTKLEDSAMYFCASSRDSDSNQPQHFGDGTRLSIL.

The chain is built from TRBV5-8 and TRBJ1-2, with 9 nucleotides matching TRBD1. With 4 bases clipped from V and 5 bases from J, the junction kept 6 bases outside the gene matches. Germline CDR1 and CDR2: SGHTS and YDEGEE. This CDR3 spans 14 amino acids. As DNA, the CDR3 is TGTGCCAGCAGCCCCGGGACAGGGTGGTATGGCTACACCTTC. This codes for CASSPGTGWYGYTF.

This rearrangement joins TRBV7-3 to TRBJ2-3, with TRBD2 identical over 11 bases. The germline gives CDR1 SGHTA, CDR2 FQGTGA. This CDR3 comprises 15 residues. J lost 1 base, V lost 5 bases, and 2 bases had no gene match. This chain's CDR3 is CASSVGLAGTDTQYF. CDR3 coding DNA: TGTGCCAGCAGCGTGGGACTAGCGGGCACAGATACGCAGTATTTT.

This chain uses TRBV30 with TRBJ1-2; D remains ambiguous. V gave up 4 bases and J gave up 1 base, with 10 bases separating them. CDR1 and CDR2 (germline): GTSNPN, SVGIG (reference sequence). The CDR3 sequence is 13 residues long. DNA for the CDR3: TGTGCCTGGATTATGGGCTATAACTATGGCTACACCTTC. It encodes CAWIMGYNYGYTF.

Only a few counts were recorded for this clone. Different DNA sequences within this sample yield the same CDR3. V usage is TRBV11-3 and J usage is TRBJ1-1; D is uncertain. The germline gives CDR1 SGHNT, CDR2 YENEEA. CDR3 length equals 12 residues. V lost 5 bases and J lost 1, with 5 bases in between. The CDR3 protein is CASSPRNTEAFF. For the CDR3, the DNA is TGTGCCAGCAGCCCCCGGAACACTGAAGCTTTCTTT.

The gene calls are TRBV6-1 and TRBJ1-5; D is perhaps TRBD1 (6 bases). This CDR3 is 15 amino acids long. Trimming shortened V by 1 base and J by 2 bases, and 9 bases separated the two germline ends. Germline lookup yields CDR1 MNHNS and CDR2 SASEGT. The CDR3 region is CASSEVKGGNQPQHF. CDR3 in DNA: TGTGCCAGCAGTGAAGTGAAGGGGGGCAATCAGCCCCAGCATTTT.

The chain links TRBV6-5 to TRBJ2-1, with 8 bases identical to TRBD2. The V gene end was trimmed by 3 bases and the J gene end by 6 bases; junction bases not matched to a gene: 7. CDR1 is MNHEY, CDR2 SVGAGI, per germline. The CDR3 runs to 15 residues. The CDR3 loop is CASSYGPGGANEQFF. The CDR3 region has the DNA TGTGCCAGCAGTTATGGCCCCGGGGGGGCCAATGAGCAGTTCTTC.

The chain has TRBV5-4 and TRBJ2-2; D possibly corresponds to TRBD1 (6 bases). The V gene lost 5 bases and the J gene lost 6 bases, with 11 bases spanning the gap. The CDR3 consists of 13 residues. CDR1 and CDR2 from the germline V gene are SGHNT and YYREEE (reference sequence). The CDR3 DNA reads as TGTGCCAGCAGGGAACAGGGTGCCGGGGAGCTGTTTTTT. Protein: CASREQGAGELFF.

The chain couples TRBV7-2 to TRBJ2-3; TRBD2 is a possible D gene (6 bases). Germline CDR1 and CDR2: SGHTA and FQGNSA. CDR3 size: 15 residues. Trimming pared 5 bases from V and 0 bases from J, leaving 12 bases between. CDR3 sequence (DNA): TGTGCCAGCAGCCGTCCCGGGACTAGCACAGATACGCAGTATTTT. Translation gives CASSRPGTSTDTQYF.

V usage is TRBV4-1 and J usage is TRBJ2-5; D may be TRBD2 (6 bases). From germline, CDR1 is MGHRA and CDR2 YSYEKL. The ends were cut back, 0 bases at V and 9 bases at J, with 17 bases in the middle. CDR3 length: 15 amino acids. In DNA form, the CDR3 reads TGCGCCAGCAGCCAAGATATGGGGGACTTGGGGGCCCAGTACTTC. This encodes CASSQDMGDLGAQYF.

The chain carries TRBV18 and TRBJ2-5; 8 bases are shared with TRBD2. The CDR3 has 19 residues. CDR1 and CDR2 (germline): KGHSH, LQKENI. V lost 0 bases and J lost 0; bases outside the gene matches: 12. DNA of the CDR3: TGTGCCAGCTCACCACCTTCCACTTTAGCGGGAACTCACCAAGAGACCCAGTACTTC. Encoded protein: CASSPPSTLAGTHQETQYF.

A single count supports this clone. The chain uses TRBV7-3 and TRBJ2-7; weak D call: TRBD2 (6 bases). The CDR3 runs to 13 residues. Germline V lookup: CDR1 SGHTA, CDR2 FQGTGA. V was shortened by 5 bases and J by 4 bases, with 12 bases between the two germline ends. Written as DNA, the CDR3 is TGTGCCAGCAGCCTCCGGGACTCTTACGAGCAGTACTTC. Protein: CASSLRDSYEQYF. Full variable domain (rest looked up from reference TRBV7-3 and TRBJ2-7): GAGVSQTPSNKVTEKGKYVELRCDPISGHTALYWYRQSLGQGPEFLIYFQGTGAADDSGLPNDRFFAVRPEGSVSTLKIQRTERGDSAVYLCASSLRDSYEQYFGPGTRLTVT.

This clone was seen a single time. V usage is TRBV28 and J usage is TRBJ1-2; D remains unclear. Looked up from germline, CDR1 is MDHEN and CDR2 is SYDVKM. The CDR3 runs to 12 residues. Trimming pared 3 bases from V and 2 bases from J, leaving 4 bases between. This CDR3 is CASSFRNYGYTF. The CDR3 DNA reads TGTGCCAGCAGTTTTAGAAACTATGGCTACACCTTC.

Here the CDR3 reads CASSPELTGELFF. The CDR3 coding sequence is TGTGCCAGCAGCCCCGAGCTCACCGGGGAGCTGTTTTTT. This chain joins TRBV7-8 and TRBJ2-2; D remains unclear. Germline-derived CDR1 and CDR2 are SGHVS and FQNEAQ. V shed 5 bases and J shed 4 bases, with 8 bases lying between them. The CDR3 covers 13 residues.

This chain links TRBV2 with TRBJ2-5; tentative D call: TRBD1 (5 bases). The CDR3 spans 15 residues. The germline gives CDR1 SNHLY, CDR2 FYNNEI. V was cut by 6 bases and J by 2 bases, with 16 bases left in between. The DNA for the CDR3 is TGTGCCAGCAGCGCTAACGGACAAAAACAAGAGACCCAGTACTTC. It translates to CASSANGQKQETQYF.

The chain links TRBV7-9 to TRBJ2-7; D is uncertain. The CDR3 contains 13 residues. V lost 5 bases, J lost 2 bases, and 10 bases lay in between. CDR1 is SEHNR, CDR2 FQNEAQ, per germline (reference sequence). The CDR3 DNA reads TGTGCCAGCAGCCCCCTGGCAGCCTACGAGCAGTACTTC. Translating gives CASSPLAAYEQYF.

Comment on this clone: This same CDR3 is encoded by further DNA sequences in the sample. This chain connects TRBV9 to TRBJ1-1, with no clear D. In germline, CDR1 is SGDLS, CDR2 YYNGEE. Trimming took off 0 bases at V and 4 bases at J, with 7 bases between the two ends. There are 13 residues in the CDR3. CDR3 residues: CASSVGGSTEAFF. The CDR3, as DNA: TGTGCCAGCAGCGTAGGCGGTAGCACTGAAGCTTTCTTT.

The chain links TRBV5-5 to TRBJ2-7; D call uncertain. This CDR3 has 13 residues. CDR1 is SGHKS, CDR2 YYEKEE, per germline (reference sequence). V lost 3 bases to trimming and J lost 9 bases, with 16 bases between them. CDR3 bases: TGTGCCAGCAGCTCACTTCTCCAACCTGGGCAGTACTTC. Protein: CASSSLLQPGQYF.

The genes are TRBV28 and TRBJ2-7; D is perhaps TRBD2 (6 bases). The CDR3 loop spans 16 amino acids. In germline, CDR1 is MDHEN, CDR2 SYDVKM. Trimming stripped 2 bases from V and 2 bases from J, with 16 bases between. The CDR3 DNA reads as TGTGCCAGCAGTTTAGTAGGGTCGGGGGAAGCCTACGAGCAGTACTTC. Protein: CASSLVGSGEAYEQYF.

The CDR3, as DNA: TGTGCCAGCAGCCAAGAACTAGCGGGATTCAATGAGCAGTTCTTC. Translated, it gives CASSQELAGFNEQFF. The rearrangement links TRBV4-2 to TRBJ2-1; 10 bases are a match to TRBD2. The CDR3 runs 15 residues. The germline V gene encodes CDR1 LGHNA and CDR2 YNFKEQ. The V and J ends lost 0 bases and 6 bases, in that order; junction bases with no gene match: 2.